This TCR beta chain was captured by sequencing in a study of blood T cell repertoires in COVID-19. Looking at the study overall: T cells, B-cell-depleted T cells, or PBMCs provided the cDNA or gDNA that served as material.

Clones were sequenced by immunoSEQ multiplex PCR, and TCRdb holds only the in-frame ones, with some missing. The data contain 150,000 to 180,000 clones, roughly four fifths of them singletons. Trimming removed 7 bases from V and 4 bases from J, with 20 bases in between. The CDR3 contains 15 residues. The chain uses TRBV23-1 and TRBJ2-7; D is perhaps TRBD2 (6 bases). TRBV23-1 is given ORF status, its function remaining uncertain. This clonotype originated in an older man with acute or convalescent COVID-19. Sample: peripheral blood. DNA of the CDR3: TGCGCCAGCATTACAACCGGGACTGCCTCGTACGAGCAGTACTTC. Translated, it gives CASITTGTASYEQYF.